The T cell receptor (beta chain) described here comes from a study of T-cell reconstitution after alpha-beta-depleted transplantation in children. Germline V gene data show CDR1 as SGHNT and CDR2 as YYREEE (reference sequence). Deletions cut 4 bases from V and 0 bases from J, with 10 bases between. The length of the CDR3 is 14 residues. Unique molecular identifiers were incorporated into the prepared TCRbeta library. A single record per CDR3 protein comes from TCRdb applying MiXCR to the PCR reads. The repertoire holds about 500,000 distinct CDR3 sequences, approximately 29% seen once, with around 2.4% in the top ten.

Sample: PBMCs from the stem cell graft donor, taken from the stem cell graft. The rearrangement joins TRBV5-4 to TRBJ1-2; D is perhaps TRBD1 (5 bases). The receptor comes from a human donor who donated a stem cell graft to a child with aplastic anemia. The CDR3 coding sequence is TGTGCCAGCAGCGGGAGGGGAACTAACTATGGCTACACCTTC. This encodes CASSGRGTNYGYTF.